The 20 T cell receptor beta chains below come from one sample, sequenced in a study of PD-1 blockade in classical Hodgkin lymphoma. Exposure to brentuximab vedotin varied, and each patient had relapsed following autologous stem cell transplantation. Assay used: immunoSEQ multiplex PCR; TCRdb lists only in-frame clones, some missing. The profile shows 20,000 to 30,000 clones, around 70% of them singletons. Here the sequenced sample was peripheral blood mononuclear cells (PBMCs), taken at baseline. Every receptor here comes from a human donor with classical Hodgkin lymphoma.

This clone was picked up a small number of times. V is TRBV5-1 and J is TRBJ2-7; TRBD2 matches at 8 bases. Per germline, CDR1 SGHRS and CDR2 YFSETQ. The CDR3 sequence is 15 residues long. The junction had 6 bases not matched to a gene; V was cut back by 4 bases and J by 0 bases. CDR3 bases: TGCGCCAGCAGCCCCGGGGGGGGAAGCTCCTACGAGCAGTACTTC. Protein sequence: CASSPGGGSSYEQYF.

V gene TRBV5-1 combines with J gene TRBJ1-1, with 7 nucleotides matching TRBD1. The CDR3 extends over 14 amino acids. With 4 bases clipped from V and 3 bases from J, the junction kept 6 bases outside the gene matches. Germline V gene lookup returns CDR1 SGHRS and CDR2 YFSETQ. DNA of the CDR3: TGCGCCAGCAGCGCGACAGGGACGGACACTGAAGCTTTCTTT. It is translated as CASSATGTDTEAFF.

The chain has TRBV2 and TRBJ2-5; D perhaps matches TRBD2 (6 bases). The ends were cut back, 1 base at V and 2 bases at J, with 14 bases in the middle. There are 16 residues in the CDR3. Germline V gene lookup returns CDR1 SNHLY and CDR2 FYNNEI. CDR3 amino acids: CASSEGYSGVQETQYF. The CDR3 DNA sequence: TGTGCCAGCAGTGAAGGTTATTCGGGGGTTCAAGAGACCCAGTACTTC.

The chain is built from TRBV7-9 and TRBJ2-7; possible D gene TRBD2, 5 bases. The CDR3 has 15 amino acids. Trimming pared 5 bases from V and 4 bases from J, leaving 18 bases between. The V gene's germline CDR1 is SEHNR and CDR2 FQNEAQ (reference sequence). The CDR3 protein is CASSHRTTGKYEQYF. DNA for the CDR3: TGTGCCAGCAGCCATCGGACGACGGGAAAATACGAGCAGTACTTC.

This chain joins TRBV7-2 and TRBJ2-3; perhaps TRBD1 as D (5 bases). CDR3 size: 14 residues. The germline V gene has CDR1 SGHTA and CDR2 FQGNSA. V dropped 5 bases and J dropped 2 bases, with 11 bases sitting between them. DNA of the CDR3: TGTGCCAGCAGCCCCGACAGATACACAGATACGCAGTATTTT. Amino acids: CASSPDRYTDTQYF.

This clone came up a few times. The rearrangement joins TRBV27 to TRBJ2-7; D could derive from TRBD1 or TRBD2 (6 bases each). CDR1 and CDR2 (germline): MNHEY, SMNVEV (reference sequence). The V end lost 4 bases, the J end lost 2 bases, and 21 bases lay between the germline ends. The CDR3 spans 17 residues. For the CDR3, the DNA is TGTGCCAGCAGTTCCCGCTGGGGGGCCCAAAACCCCTACGAGCAGTACTTC. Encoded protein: CASSSRWGAQNPYEQYF.

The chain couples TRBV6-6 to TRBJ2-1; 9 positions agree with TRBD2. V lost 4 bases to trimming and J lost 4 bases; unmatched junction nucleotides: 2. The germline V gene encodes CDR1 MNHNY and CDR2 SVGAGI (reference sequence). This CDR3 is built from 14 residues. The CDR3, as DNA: TGTGCCAGCAGTTCAGGACTAGCGTACAATGAGCAGTTCTTC. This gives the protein CASSSGLAYNEQFF.

CDR3 in DNA: TGTGCCAGTAGTGGAAGGGACCTACAAGAGACCCAGTACTTC. It is translated as CASSGRDLQETQYF. The V and J genes are TRBV19 and TRBJ2-5, with D tentatively TRBD1 or TRBD2 (5 bases each). The germline V gene encodes CDR1 LNHDA and CDR2 SQIVND (reference sequence). V was shortened by 5 bases and J by 2 bases, with 12 bases between the two germline ends. The CDR3 consists of 14 residues.

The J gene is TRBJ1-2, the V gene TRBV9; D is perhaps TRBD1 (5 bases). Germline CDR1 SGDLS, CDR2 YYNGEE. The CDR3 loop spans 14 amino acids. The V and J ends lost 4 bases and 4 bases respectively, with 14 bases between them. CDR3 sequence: CASSPGAALYGYTF. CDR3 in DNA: TGTGCCAGCAGCCCCGGGGCGGCCCTCTATGGCTACACCTTC.

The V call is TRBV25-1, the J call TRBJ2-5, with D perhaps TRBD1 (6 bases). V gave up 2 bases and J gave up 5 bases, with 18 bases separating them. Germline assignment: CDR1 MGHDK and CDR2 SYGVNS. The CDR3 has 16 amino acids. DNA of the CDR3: TGTGCCAGCAGTGAACTTACAGGGAGTGTGGCGGAGACCCAGTACTTC. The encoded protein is CASSELTGSVAETQYF.

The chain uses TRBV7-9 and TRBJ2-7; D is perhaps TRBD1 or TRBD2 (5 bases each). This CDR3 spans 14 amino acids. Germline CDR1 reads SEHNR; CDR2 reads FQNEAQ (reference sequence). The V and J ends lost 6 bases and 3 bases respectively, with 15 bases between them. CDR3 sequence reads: CASSPGTAGYEQYF. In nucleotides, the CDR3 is TGTGCCAGCAGTCCGGGGACGGCAGGCTACGAGCAGTACTTC.

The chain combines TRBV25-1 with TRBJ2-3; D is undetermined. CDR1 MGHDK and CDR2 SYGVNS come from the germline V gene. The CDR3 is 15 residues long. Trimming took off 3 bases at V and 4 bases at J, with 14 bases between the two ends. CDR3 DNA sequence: TGTGCCAGCAGTGATTCAGGAGCCCGCGCAGATACGCAGTATTTT. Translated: CASSDSGARADTQYF.

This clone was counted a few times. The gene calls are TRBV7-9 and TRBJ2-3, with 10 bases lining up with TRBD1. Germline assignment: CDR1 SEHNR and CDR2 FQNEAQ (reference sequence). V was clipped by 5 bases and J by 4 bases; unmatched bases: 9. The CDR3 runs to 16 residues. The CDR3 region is CASSPRDRGDPDTQYF. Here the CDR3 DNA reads TGTGCCAGCAGCCCCCGGGACAGGGGTGACCCAGATACGCAGTATTTT.

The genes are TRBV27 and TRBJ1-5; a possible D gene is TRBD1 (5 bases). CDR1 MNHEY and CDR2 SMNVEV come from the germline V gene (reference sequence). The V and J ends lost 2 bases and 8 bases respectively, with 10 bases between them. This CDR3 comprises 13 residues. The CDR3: CASSLNLGEPQHF. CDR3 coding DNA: TGTGCCAGCAGTTTAAATTTGGGGGAGCCCCAGCATTTT.

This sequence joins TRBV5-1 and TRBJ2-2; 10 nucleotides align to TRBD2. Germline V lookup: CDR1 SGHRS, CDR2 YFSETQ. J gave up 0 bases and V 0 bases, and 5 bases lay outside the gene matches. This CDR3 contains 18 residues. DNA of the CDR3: TGCGCCAGCAGCTTGGCCCCTAGCGGGGGAGCGAACACCGGGGAGCTGTTTTTT. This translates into CASSLAPSGGANTGELFF.

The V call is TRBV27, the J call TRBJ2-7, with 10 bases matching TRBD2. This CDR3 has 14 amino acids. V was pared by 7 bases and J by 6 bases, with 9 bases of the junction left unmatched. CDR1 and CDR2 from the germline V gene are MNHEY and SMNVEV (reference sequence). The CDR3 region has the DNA TGTGCCAGCAATAGAGCGGGGGGGCCTGGCGAGCAGTACTTC. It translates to CASNRAGGPGEQYF.

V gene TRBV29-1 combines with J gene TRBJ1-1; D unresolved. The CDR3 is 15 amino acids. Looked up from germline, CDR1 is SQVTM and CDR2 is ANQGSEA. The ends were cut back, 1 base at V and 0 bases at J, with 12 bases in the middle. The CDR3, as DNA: TGCAGCGTTGAAGTCGACGGGAGCATGAACACTGAAGCTTTCTTT. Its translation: CSVEVDGSMNTEAFF.

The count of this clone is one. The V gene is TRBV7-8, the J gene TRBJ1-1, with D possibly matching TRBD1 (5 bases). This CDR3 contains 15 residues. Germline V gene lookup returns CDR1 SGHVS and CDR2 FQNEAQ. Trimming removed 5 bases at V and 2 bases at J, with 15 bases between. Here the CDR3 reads CASSQRADRNTEAFF. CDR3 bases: TGTGCCAGCAGCCAAAGGGCTGACAGAAACACTGAAGCTTTCTTT.

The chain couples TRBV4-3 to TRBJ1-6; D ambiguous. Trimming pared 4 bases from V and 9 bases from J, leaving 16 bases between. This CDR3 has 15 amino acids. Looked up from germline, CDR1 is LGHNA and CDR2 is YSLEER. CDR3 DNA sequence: TGCGCCAGCAGCCGTGCAGCTGAGATAATTTCACCCCTCCACTTT. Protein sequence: CASSRAAEIISPLHF.

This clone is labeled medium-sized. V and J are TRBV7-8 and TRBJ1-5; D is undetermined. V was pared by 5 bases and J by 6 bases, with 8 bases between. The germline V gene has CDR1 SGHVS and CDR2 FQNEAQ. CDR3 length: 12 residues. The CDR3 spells CASSDYRQPQHF. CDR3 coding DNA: TGTGCCAGCAGCGATTACCGTCAGCCCCAGCATTTT. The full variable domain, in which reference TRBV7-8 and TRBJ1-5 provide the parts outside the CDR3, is GAGVSQSPRYKVAKRGQDVALRCDPISGHVSLFWYQQALGQGPEFLTYFQNEAQLDKSGLPSDRFFAERPEGSVSTLKIQRTQQEDSAVYLCASSDYRQPQHFGDGTRLSIL.